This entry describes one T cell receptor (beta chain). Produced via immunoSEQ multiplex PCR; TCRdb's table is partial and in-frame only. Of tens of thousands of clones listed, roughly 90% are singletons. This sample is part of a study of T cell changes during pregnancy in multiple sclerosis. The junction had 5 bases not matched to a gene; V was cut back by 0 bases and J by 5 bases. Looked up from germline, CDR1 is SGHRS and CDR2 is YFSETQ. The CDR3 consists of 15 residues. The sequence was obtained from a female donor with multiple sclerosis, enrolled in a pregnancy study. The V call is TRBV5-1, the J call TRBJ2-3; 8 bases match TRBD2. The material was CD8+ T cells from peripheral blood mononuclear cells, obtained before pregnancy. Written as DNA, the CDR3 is TGCGCCAGCAGCTTGGCGGGGGGGCACGGAGATACGCAGTATTTT. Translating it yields CASSLAGGHGDTQYF.